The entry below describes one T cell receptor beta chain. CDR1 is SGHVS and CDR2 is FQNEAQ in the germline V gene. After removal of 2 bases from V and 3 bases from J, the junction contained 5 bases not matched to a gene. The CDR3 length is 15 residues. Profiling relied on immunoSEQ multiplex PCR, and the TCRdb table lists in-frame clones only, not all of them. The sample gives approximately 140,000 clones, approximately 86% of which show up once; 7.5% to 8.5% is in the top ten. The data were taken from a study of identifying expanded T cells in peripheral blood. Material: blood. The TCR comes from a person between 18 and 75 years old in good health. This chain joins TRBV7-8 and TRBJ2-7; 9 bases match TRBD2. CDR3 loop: CASSLRASGNYEQYF. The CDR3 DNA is TGTGCCAGCAGCTTACGAGCTAGCGGGAACTACGAGCAGTACTTC.